These 3 T cell receptor beta chains came from one sample sequenced in a study of blood T cells in healthy people across ages. It was with a sample-barcoded 5' primer and a J-beta primer mix that a second PCR of about 7 to 12 cycles was run. TCRdb called the 5' RACE reads again in MiXCR, with one record for every CDR3 protein. The sample yields approximately 1.5 million distinct CDR3 sequences, about 45% seen once. The material sequenced was blood. Receptors were obtained from a woman aged 18 to 35 in good health.

The chain is built from TRBV5-1 and TRBJ2-1, with 7 positions matching TRBD2. Germline V gives CDR1 SGHRS, CDR2 YFSETQ. The CDR3 loop spans 14 amino acids. J was trimmed by 5 bases and V by 2 bases; bases with no gene match: 4. CDR3 coding DNA: TGCGCCAGCAGCTTCCCTAGCGGAAACAATGAGCAGTTCTTC. It yields the protein CASSFPSGNNEQFF.

The genes are TRBV4-3 and TRBJ1-6; TRBD1 matches 7 bases. Per the germline V gene, CDR1 is LGHNA and CDR2 is YSLEER. With V trimmed by 0 bases and J by 7 bases, 3 bases remained unmatched. The CDR3 loop spans 15 amino acids. The CDR3 sequence is CASSQEGGPNSPLHF. The CDR3 DNA reads TGCGCCAGCAGCCAAGAAGGGGGCCCAAATTCACCCCTCCACTTT.

This clonotype was observed a few times. Since a much larger clone is just one base distant, this may be a read error. This chain joins TRBV7-2 and TRBJ2-5; 8 bases are a match to TRBD2. This CDR3 has 15 amino acids. V lost 4 bases to trimming and J lost 11 bases; unmatched junction nucleotides: 15. Looked up from germline, CDR1 is SGHTA and CDR2 is FQGNSA. The chain's CDR3 is CASSSMAGGYNEQYF. The CDR3 DNA is TGTGCCAGCAGCTCCATGGCGGGAGGCTACAATGAGCAGTACTTC.